This TCR beta chain comes out of a study of blood T cells in healthy people across ages. General observations from the study: Naive CD4+ cells and diversity were both higher in long-lived donors than in aged donors.

On this clonotype: Its antigen is not known.

Unmatched junction bases numbered 10, after V lost 6 bases and J lost 2 bases. Per the germline V gene, CDR1 is DFQATT and CDR2 is SNEGSKA (reference sequence). The CDR3 is 15 amino acids. With a J-beta primer mix and a sample-barcoded 5' primer, a second PCR ran 7 to 11 cycles. Per-sample output comprised a minimum of 3 million paired-end reads containing CDR3. MiXCR, applied by TCRdb to the 5' RACE reads, yields one record per CDR3 protein. Seen here are about 1,500,000 distinct CDR3 sequences, around two fifths observed once, and the top ten hold roughly 7.9%. The sample, about 9.2 milliliters of peripheral blood, was drawn from each donor. Whenever a sample was processed, at least 6 million PBMCs were isolated.

The chain combines TRBV20-1 with TRBJ2-1; 7 nucleotides align to TRBD2. This TCR was sampled from a young woman in good health. Sequenced sample: blood. CDR3 nucleotide sequence: TGCAGTGCCGCAATCGGGAGGACGGCCTACAATGAGCAGTTCTTC. Translated: CSAAIGRTAYNEQFF.